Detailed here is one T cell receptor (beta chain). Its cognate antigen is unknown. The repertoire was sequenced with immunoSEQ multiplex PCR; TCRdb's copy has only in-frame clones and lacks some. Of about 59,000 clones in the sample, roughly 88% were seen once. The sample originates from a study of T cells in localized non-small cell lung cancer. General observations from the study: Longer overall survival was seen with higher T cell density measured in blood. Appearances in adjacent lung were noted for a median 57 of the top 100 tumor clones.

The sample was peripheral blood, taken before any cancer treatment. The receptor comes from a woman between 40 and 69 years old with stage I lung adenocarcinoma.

CDR3 protein: CASSLDSAGPYEQYF. CDR3 in DNA: TGCGCCAGCAGCTTGGACTCCGCGGGTCCTTACGAGCAGTACTTC. The rearrangement joins TRBV5-1 to TRBJ2-7; D possibly corresponds to TRBD2 (5 bases). The CDR3 contains 15 residues. Germline-derived CDR1 and CDR2 are SGHRS and YFSETQ. V lost 0 bases to trimming and J lost 4 bases, with 14 bases between them.